The 21 T cell receptor beta chains below were found in one sample sequenced in a study of shared clonotypes between healthy human individuals. The table came from immunoSEQ multiplex PCR; TCRdb's copy has only in-frame clones and leaves some out. In the table there are roughly 450,000 clones, 79% of which are singletons. What was sequenced was PBMCs. The receptors were gathered from a middle-aged woman in good health. Some clones in this sample may be carry-over from other donors' samples.

The chain links TRBV7-9 to TRBJ2-7, with 10 positions matching TRBD1. The CDR3 length is 14 residues. Germline CDR1 and CDR2: SEHNR and FQNEAQ (reference sequence). J gave up 2 bases and V 5 bases, and 3 bases lay outside the gene matches. The CDR3 DNA is TGTGCCAGCAGCAACGGACAGGGGGCCTACGAGCAGTACTTC. This codes for CASSNGQGAYEQYF.

This clone came up once. This sequence joins TRBV14 and TRBJ2-1; no clear D gene. Trimming took 2 bases from V and 4 from J, leaving 15 bases between them. Per the germline V gene, CDR1 is SGHDN and CDR2 is FVKESK. CDR3 length: 16 residues. The CDR3 protein is CASSQFLGMGYNEQFF. Here the CDR3 DNA reads TGTGCCAGCAGCCAATTCCTTGGGATGGGGTACAATGAGCAGTTCTTC.

This clone has just one count. The chain joins TRBV28 to TRBJ1-1; 7 positions match TRBD1. Germline V CDR1 and CDR2: MDHEN, SYDVKM. This CDR3 comprises 14 residues. Unmatched junction bases numbered 9, after V lost 6 bases and J lost 5 bases. DNA for the CDR3: TGTGCCAGCAGCGGGATAGGGGGCGGTACTGAAGCTTTCTTT. Translating gives CASSGIGGGTEAFF.

V is TRBV11-1 and J is TRBJ2-7, with TRBD1 matching 7 bases. Germline V lookup: CDR1 SGHAT, CDR2 FQDESV (reference sequence). The junction had 16 bases not matched to a gene; V was cut back by 2 bases and J by 6 bases. The CDR3 spans 17 residues. The CDR3 coding sequence is TGTGCCAGCAGCTTAAGTAGGTTGGGGACAGCAGCCTCCGAGCAGTACTTC. Protein sequence: CASSLSRLGTAASEQYF.

The chain recombines TRBV19 with TRBJ2-6; maybe TRBD2 (6 bases). CDR3 length equals 18 residues. Trimming took 2 bases from V and 0 from J, leaving 14 bases between them. Germline-derived CDR1 and CDR2 are LNHDA and SQIVND (reference sequence). This chain's CDR3 is CASSIMEGPSSGANVLTF. DNA for the CDR3: TGTGCCAGTAGTATAATGGAGGGGCCGAGCTCTGGGGCCAACGTCCTGACTTTC. Full variable domain (remainder filled in from reference TRBV19 and TRBJ2-6): DGGITQSPKYLFRKEGQNVTLSCEQNLNHDAMYWYRQDPGQGLRLIYYSQIVNDFQKGDIAEGYSVSREKKESFPLTVTSAQKNPTAFYLCASSIMEGPSSGANVLTFGAGSRLTVL.

The chain employs TRBV10-3 and TRBJ1-5, with no clear D. Trimming pared 0 bases from V and 2 bases from J, leaving 8 bases between. From germline, CDR1 is ENHRY and CDR2 SYGVKD. The CDR3 spans 15 residues. The CDR3 bases are TGTGCCATCAGTGAGTCGCCAAGGGGCAATCAGCCCCAGCATTTT. The encoded protein is CAISESPRGNQPQHF.

This clone occurred a few times. The chain recombines TRBV10-1 with TRBJ2-3, with 14 bases that match TRBD2. V gave up 0 bases and J gave up 3 bases; unmatched junction bases: 2. CDR3 length equals 17 residues. Germline V gene lookup returns CDR1 WNHNN and CDR2 SYGVQD (reference sequence). This CDR3 reads CASSESRTSGRTDTQYF. CDR3 nucleotides: TGCGCCAGCAGTGAGTCTCGGACTAGCGGGAGGACAGATACGCAGTATTTT.

This rearrangement joins TRBV5-1 to TRBJ1-2, with 7 bases lining up with TRBD1. This CDR3 spans 14 amino acids. The germline V gene encodes CDR1 SGHRS and CDR2 YFSETQ. Trimming at V came to 4 bases and at J to 4 bases, leaving 7 bases not matched to a gene. The chain's CDR3 is CASSTGQDAYGYTF. CDR3 DNA sequence: TGCGCCAGCAGCACCGGACAGGACGCCTATGGCTACACCTTC.

The V and J genes are TRBV28 and TRBJ2-5; D may be TRBD1 (5 bases). The V and J ends lost 6 bases and 7 bases respectively, with 18 bases between them. The CDR3 spans 14 residues. Germline V gene data show CDR1 as MDHEN and CDR2 as SYDVKM. CDR3 DNA: TGTGCCAGCAGCAAACGACAGCGCGAAGGGACCCAGTACTTC. Its protein product is CASSKRQREGTQYF. Based on the CDR3 plus reference TRBV28 and TRBJ2-5, the full variable domain is DVKVTQSSRYLVKRTGEKVFLECVQDMDHENMFWYRQDPGLGLRLIYFSYDVKMKEKGDIPEGYSVSREKKERFSLILESASTNQTSMYLCASSKRQREGTQYFGPGTRLLVL.

The rearrangement uses TRBV28 and TRBJ2-7; D call uncertain. Trimming pared 10 bases from V and 2 bases from J, leaving 9 bases between. The CDR3 sequence is 11 residues long. Germline CDR1 and CDR2: MDHEN and SYDVKM. CDR3 region: CATSLAYEQYF. The CDR3 DNA sequence: TGTGCCACTTCCCTTGCCTACGAGCAGTACTTC.

V gene TRBV27 combines with J gene TRBJ2-2, with 11 bases matching TRBD1. The germline V gene has CDR1 MNHEY and CDR2 SMNVEV (reference sequence). Trimming removed 5 bases from V and 3 bases from J; junction bases left unmatched: 11. This CDR3 contains 18 residues. The CDR3, as DNA: TGTGCCAGCAGTCCAGGACAGGGGGCGCCTGCTGACACCGGGGAGCTGTTTTTT. This codes for CASSPGQGAPADTGELFF.

The CDR3 DNA follows: TGTGCCAGCAGCCGCTACGAGCAGTACTTC. Protein sequence: CASSRYEQYF. V gene TRBV28 combines with J gene TRBJ2-7; no definite D call. The CDR3 is made up of 10 amino acids. The germline V gene has CDR1 MDHEN and CDR2 SYDVKM. V gave up 6 bases and J gave up 3 bases, with 3 bases separating them.

The V and J genes are TRBV5-6 and TRBJ2-3; the D is unclear. CDR1 and CDR2 (germline): SGHDT, YYEEEE. CDR3 size: 11 residues. Trimming pared 6 bases from V and 6 bases from J, leaving 8 bases between. The chain's CDR3 is CASNFRDTQYF. CDR3 sequence (DNA): TGTGCCAGCAACTTCAGGGATACGCAGTATTTT.

The chain is built from TRBV6-1 and TRBJ2-3; 13 nucleotides agree with TRBD2. CDR3 size: 18 residues. After removal of 3 bases from V and 0 bases from J, the junction contained 6 bases not matched to a gene. Germline V CDR1 and CDR2: MNHNS, SASEGT. The CDR3 nucleotides read TGTGCCAGCAGTGAGTCGACTAGCGGGGGGACTAGCACAGATACGCAGTATTTT. It encodes CASSESTSGGTSTDTQYF.

V is TRBV28 and J is TRBJ2-1; D is uncertain. The germline CDR1 and CDR2 sequences are MDHEN and SYDVKM. This CDR3 contains 14 residues. Trimming removed 5 bases at V and 4 bases at J, with 12 bases between. CDR3 protein: CASSPRSLYNEQFF. The CDR3 nucleotides read TGTGCCAGCAGTCCCCGGTCCCTTTACAATGAGCAGTTCTTC.

In nucleotides, the CDR3 is TGTGCCTGTTCAGGGTGGGGCACTGAAGCTTTCTTT. It yields the protein CACSGWGTEAFF. The gene calls are TRBV30 and TRBJ1-1; maybe TRBD1 (5 bases). This CDR3 has 12 amino acids. V dropped 6 bases and J dropped 4 bases, with 12 bases sitting between them. Germline CDR1 GTSNPN, CDR2 SVGIG (reference sequence).

The sample holds a few counts of this clone. The CDR3, as DNA: TGTGCCAGCAGCCTAGGTTCCAGGGTCGGGTTAAGCACAGATACGCAGTATTTT. Its protein is CASSLGSRVGLSTDTQYF. The V call is TRBV7-2, the J call TRBJ2-3; D may be TRBD1 (5 bases). Germline CDR1 is SGHTA and CDR2 is FQGNSA. The CDR3 is 18 amino acids. Trimming removed 5 bases at V and 0 bases at J, with 21 bases between.

The chain carries TRBV7-2 and TRBJ2-2; D perhaps matches TRBD2 (6 bases). This CDR3 has 16 residues. Germline V gene sequence: CDR1 SGHTA, CDR2 FQGNSA. Trimming pared 3 bases from V and 6 bases from J, leaving 17 bases between. The CDR3 loop reads CASSFHGGASAGELFF. CDR3 DNA sequence: TGTGCCAGCAGCTTTCACGGCGGGGCCTCGGCCGGGGAGCTGTTTTTT.

This clone showed up just once. The chain combines TRBV4-1 with TRBJ2-5, with unresolved D. The CDR3 length is 14 residues. Germline-derived CDR1 and CDR2 are MGHRA and YSYEKL. V was cut by 4 bases and J by 2 bases, with 11 bases left in between. CDR3 region: CASSRQVIQETQYF. In nucleotides, the CDR3 is TGCGCCAGCAGCCGGCAAGTAATACAAGAGACCCAGTACTTC.

J is TRBJ2-5 and V is TRBV7-8; D is perhaps TRBD2 (7 bases). V lost 4 bases, J lost 5 bases, and 17 bases lay in between. The CDR3 extends over 15 amino acids. Per germline, CDR1 SGHVS and CDR2 FQNEAQ. The CDR3 bases are TGTGCCAGCAGCTCCATAGGGGGGGTCCGGGAGACCCAGTACTTC. It translates to CASSSIGGVRETQYF. Full variable domain (remainder filled in from reference TRBV7-8 and TRBJ2-5): GAGVSQSPRYKVAKRGQDVALRCDPISGHVSLFWYQQALGQGPEFLTYFQNEAQLDKSGLPSDRFFAERPEGSVSTLKIQRTQQEDSAVYLCASSSIGGVRETQYFGPGTRLLVL.

The rearrangement joins TRBV5-4 to TRBJ2-7; either TRBD1 or TRBD2 may supply D (5 bases each). The CDR3 totals 16 residues. Germline V gene lookup returns CDR1 SGHNT and CDR2 YYREEE (reference sequence). Between the trimmed V and J ends, which lost 4 bases and 0 bases, there was a span of 17 bases. CDR3 in amino acids: CASSPPGAAASYEQYF. As DNA, the CDR3 is TGTGCCAGCAGCCCGCCCGGGGCAGCAGCCTCCTACGAGCAGTACTTC.